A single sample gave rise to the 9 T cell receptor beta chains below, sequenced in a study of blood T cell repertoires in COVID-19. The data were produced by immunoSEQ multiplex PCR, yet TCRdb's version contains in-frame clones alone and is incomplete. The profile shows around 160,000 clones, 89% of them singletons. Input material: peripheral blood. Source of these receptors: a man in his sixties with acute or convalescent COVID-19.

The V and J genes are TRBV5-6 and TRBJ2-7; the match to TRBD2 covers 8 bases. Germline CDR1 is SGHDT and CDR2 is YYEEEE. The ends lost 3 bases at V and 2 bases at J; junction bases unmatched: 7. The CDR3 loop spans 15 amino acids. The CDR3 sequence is CASSWRGGPTYEQYF. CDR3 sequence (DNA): TGTGCCAGCAGCTGGCGCGGGGGGCCGACCTACGAGCAGTACTTC.

This chain's CDR3 is CASSLQAGGHTEAFF. The CDR3 bases are TGTGCCAGCAGCTTACAGGCAGGGGGCCACACTGAAGCTTTCTTT. The chain recombines TRBV7-2 with TRBJ1-1; TRBD1 agrees at 8 bases. J lost 3 bases, V lost 2 bases, and 5 bases had no gene match. This CDR3 has 15 residues. Germline CDR1 is SGHTA and CDR2 is FQGNSA. Full variable domain (remainder filled in from reference TRBV7-2 and TRBJ1-1): GAGVSQSPSNKVTEKGKDVELRCDPISGHTALYWYRQSLGQGLEFLIYFQGNSAPDKSGLPSDRFSAERTGGSVSTLTIQRTQQEDSAVYLCASSLQAGGHTEAFFGQGTRLTVV.

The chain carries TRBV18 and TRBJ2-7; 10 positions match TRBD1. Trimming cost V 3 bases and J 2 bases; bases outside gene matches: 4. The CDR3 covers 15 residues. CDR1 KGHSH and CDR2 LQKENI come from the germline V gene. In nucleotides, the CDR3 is TGTGCCAGCTCACCGACCGGGACAGGGGCCTACGAGCAGTACTTC. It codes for CASSPTGTGAYEQYF.

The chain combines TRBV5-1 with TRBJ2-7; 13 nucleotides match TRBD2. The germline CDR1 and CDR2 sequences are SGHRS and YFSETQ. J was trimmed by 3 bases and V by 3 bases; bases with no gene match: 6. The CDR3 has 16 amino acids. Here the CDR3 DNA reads TGCGCCAGCAGCTCCGGGGGGACTAGCGGGATCTACGAGCAGTACTTC. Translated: CASSSGGTSGIYEQYF.

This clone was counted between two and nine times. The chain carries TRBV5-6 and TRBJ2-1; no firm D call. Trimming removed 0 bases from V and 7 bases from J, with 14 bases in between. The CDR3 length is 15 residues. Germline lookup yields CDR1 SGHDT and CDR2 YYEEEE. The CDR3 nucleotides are TGTGCCAGCAGCTTGGGAAGGTACAGTAGAAATGAGCAGTTCTTC. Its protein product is CASSLGRYSRNEQFF.

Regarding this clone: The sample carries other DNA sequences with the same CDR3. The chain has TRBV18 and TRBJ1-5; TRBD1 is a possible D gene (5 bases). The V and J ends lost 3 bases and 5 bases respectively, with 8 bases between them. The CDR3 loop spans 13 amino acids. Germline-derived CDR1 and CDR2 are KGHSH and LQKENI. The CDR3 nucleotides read TGTGCCAGCTCACCGGGGGGGGATCAGCCCCAGCATTTT. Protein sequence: CASSPGGDQPQHF.

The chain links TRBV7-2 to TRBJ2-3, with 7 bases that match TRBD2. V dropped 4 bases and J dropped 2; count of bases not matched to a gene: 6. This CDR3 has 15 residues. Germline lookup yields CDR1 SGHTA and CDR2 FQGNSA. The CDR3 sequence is CASSSQAGYTDTQYF. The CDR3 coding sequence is TGTGCCAGCAGCTCTCAAGCGGGATACACAGATACGCAGTATTTT.

The CDR3 DNA follows: TGCGCCAGCAGACCAGGGTTGCGGTCTCTGGGTTCTAATGAAAAACTGTTTTTT. Its translation is CASRPGLRSLGSNEKLFF. The chain has TRBV5-1 and TRBJ1-4, with D possibly TRBD1 on 5 matching bases. Between the trimmed V and J ends, which lost 5 bases and 3 bases, there was a span of 23 bases. This CDR3 spans 18 amino acids. Germline CDR1 SGHRS, CDR2 YFSETQ.

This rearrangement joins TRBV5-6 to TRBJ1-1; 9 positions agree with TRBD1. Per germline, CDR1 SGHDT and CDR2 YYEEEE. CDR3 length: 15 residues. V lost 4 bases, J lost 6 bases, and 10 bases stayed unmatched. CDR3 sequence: CASSGRDRGTPEAFF. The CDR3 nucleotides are TGTGCCAGCAGCGGCCGAGACAGGGGGACCCCTGAAGCTTTCTTT. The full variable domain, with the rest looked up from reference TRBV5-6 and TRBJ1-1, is DAGVTQSPTHLIKTRGQQVTLRCSPKSGHDTVSWYQQALGQGPQFIFQYYEEEERQRGNFPDRFSGHQFPNYSSELNVNALLLGDSALYLCASSGRDRGTPEAFFGQGTRLTVV.